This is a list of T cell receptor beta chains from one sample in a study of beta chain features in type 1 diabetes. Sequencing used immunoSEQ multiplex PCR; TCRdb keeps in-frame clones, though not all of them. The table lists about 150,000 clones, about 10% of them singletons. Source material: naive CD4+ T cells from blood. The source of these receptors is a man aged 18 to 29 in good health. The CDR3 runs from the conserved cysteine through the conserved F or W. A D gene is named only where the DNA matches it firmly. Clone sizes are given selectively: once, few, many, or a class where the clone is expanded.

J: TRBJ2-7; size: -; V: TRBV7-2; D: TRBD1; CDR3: CASSTTGGYEQYF; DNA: TGTGCCAGCAGCACGACAGGGGGCTACGAGCAGTACTTC
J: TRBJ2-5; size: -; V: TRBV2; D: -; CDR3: CASRNWETQYF; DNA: TGTGCCAGCAGGAACTGGGAGACCCAGTACTTC
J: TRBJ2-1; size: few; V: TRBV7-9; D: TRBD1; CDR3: CASSLGTGGAYNEQFF; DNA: TGTGCCAGCAGCTTAGGTACAGGGGGCGCATACAATGAGCAGTTCTTC
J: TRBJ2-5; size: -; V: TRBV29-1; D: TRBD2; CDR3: CSVYSGGTQETQYF; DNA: TGCAGCGTTTATAGCGGGGGAACCCAAGAGACCCAGTACTTC
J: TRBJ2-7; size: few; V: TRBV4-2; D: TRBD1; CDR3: CASSLDRGPREQYF; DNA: TGTGCCAGCAGCTTGGACAGGGGGCCTCGCGAGCAGTACTTC
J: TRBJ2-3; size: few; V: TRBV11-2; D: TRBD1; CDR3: CASSLEPTGYDSTDTQYF; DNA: TGTGCCAGCAGCTTAGAGCCGACAGGGTACGATAGCACAGATACGCAGTATTTT
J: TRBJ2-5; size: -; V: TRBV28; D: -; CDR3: CASSFSGGGGQETQYF; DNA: TGTGCCAGCAGTTTTTCAGGAGGGGGCGGACAAGAGACCCAGTACTTC
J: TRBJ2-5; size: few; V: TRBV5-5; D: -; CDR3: CASSLEPETQYF; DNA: TGTGCCAGCAGCTTGGAGCCGGAGACCCAGTACTTC
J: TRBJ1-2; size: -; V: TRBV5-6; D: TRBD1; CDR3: CASSWDREFYGYTF; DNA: TGTGCCAGCAGCTGGGACAGGGAATTCTATGGCTACACCTTC
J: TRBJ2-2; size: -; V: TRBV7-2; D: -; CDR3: CASSQQGGDTGELFF; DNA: TGTGCCAGCAGCCAGCAAGGGGGAGACACCGGGGAGCTGTTTTTT
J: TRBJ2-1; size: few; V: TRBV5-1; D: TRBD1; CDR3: CASSSDRGGNEQFF; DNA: TGCGCCAGCAGCTCCGACAGGGGCGGCAATGAGCAGTTCTTC
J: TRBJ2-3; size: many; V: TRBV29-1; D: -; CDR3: CSVEERVLDTQYF; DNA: TGCAGCGTTGAAGAGCGGGTTTTGGATACGCAGTATTTT
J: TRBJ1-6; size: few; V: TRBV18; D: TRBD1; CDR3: CASSTDRGDFHF; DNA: TGTGCCAGCTCAACAGACAGGGGCGACTTCCACTTT
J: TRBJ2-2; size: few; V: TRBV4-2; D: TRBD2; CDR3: CASSQDVLAGGRTGELFF; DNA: TGTGCCAGCAGCCAAGATGTGCTAGCGGGGGGGCGAACCGGGGAGCTGTTTTTT
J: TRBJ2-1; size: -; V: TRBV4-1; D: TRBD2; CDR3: CASSQDLRAGGYNEQFF; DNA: TGCGCCAGCAGCCAAGATTTGCGAGCGGGGGGTTACAATGAGCAGTTCTTC
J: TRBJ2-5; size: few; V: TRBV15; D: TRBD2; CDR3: CATSRDNTRGGQETQYF; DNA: TGTGCCACCAGCAGAGATAATACCCGGGGGGGCCAAGAGACCCAGTACTTC
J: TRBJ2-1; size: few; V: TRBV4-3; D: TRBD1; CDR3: CASSQDRGLTSPQFF; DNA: TGCGCCAGCAGCCAGGACAGGGGGCTAACTAGCCCCCAGTTCTTC
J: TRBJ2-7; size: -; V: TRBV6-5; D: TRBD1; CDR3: CASGDRSFDEQYF; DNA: TGTGCCAGCGGGGACAGAAGCTTCGACGAGCAGTACTTC
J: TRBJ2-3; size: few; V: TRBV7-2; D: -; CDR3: CASSLTAVPSTDTQYF; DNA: TGTGCCAGCAGCTTAACGGCGGTACCTAGCACAGATACGCAGTATTTT
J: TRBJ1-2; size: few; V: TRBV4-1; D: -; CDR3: CASSLSGEANYGYTF; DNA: TGCGCCAGCAGCCTCTCAGGGGAAGCTAACTATGGCTACACCTTC
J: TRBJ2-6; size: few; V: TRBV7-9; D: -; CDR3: CASSLTGYSGANVLTF; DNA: TGTGCCAGCAGCTTGACAGGCTACTCTGGGGCCAACGTCCTGACTTTC
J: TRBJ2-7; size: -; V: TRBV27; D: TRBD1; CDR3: CASSQPGTGVYEQYF; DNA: TGTGCCAGCAGTCAACCCGGGACAGGCGTATACGAGCAGTACTTC
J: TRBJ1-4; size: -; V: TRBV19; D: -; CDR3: CASIGGATNEKLFF; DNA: TGTGCCAGTATAGGGGGAGCAACTAATGAAAAACTGTTTTTT
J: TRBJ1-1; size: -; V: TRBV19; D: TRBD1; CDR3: CASGQGDTEAFF; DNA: TGTGCCAGTGGACAGGGGGACACTGAAGCTTTCTTT
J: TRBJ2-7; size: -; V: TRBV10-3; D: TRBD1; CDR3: CAIMAGTGGYEQYF; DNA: TGTGCCATCATGGCCGGGACAGGGGGCTACGAGCAGTACTTC
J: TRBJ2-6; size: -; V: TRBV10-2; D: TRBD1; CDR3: CASSMDRNPSGANVLTF; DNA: TGCGCCAGCAGTATGGACAGGAACCCTTCTGGGGCCAACGTCCTGACTTTC
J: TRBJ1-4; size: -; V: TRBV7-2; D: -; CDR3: CASSLGSNNEKLFF; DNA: TGTGCCAGCAGCCTCGGGAGTAATAATGAAAAACTGTTTTTT
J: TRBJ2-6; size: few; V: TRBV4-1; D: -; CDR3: CASSQFQSGAGANVLTF; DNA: TGCGCCAGCAGCCAGTTCCAATCAGGGGCAGGGGCCAACGTCCTGACTTTC
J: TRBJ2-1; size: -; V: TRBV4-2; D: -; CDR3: CASSPSAQEDYYNEQFF; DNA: TGTGCCAGCAGCCCGAGTGCCCAGGAGGATTACTACAATGAGCAGTTCTTC
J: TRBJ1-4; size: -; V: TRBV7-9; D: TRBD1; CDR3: CASSAFFDWTGATNEKLFF; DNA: TGTGCCAGCAGCGCATTTTTCGATTGGACAGGAGCAACTAATGAAAAACTGTTTTTT
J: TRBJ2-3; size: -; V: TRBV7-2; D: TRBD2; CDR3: CASSFQRGRIDTQYF; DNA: TGTGCCAGCAGCTTTCAGCGGGGAAGAATAGATACGCAGTATTTT
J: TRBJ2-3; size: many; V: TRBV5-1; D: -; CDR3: CASSLGQDADTQYF; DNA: TGCGCCAGCAGCTTGGGACAGGATGCAGATACGCAGTATTTT
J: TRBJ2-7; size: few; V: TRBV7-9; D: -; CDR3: CASSPPGGYEQYF; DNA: TGTGCCAGCAGCCCCCCGGGTGGCTACGAGCAGTACTTC
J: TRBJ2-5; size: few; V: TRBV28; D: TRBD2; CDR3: CASSLGGVETQYF; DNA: TGTGCCAGCAGTTTAGGGGGGGTGGAGACCCAGTACTTC
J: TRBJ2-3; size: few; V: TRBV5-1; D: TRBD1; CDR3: CASSLARTGLEQDTQYF; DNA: TGCGCCAGCAGCTTGGCCAGGACAGGTCTAGAGCAGGATACGCAGTATTTT
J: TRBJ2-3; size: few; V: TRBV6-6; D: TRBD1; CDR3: CASSQPGQGKDTQYF; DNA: TGTGCCAGCAGCCAACCGGGACAGGGAAAAGATACGCAGTATTTT
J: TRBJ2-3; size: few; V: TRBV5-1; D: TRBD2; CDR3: CASRPLAGGVGDTQYF; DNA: TGCGCCAGCAGACCGCTAGCGGGGGGGGTTGGAGATACGCAGTATTTT
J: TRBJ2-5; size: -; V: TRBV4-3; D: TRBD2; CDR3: CASSLPGGDQYF; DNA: TGCGCCAGCAGCCTCCCCGGGGGGGACCAGTACTTC
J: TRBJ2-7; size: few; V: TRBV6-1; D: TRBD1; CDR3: CASTWDRLSYEQYF; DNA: TGTGCCAGCACATGGGACAGACTCTCCTACGAGCAGTACTTC
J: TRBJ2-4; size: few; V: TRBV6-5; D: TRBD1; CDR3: CASSRDRVDIQYF; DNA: TGTGCCAGCAGTCGGGACAGGGTTGACATTCAGTACTTC
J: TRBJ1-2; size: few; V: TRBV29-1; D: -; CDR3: CSVVGSSNYGYTF; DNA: TGCAGCGTTGTGGGCAGCTCTAACTATGGCTACACCTTC
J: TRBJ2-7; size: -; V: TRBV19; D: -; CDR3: CASSIARETYEQYF; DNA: TGTGCCAGTAGTATCGCCCGGGAGACCTACGAGCAGTACTTC
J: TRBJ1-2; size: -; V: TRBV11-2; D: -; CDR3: CASSLGAQTGDTF; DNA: TGTGCCAGCAGCTTAGGTGCCCAGACGGGGGACACCTTC
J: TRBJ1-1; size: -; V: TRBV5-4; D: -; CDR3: CASSLDGPAAGGSNTEAFF; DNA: TGTGCCAGCAGCTTGGACGGTCCAGCAGCCGGAGGTTCGAACACTGAAGCTTTCTTT
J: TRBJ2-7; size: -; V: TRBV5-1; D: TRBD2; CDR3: CASSLRTSGGATYEQYF; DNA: TGCGCCAGCAGCCTAAGGACTAGCGGGGGGGCCACCTACGAGCAGTACTTC
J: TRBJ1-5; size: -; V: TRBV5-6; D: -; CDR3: CASSLGVAGAQHF; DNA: TGTGCCAGCAGCTTGGGGGTAGCGGGGGCTCAACATTTT
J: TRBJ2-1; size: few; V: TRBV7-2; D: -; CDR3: CASSPPVLGRHDEQFF; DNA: TGTGCCAGCAGCCCTCCTGTGCTGGGTAGACACGATGAGCAGTTCTTC
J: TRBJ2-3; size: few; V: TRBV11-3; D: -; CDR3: CASSATGGSTDTQYF; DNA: TGTGCCAGCAGCGCGACAGGAGGTAGCACAGATACGCAGTATTTT
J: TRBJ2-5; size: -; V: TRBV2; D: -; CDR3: CASSPGQGGWETQYF; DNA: TGTGCCAGCAGTCCTGGACAGGGAGGGTGGGAGACCCAGTACTTC
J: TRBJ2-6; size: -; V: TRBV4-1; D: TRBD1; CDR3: CASSQGRSRGLSGANVLTF; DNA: TGCGCCAGCAGCCAAGGAAGAAGTAGGGGGCTTTCTGGGGCCAACGTCCTGACTTTC
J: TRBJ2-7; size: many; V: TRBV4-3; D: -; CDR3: CASSQGASYEQYF; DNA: TGCGCCAGCAGCCAAGGGGCCTCCTACGAGCAGTACTTC
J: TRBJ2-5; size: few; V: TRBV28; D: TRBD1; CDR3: CASSATGVETQYF; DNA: TGTGCCAGCAGTGCAACAGGGGTAGAGACCCAGTACTTC
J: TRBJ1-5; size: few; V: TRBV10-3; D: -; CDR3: CAISERTGLGNQPQHF; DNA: TGTGCCATCAGTGAGCGTACAGGGTTGGGCAATCAGCCCCAGCATTTT
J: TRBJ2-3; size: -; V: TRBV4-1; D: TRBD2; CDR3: CASSPPGVTSGGTDTQYF; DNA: TGCGCCAGCAGCCCCCCTGGGGTTACTAGCGGAGGGACAGATACGCAGTATTTT
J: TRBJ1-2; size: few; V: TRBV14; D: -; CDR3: CASSPGTFYGYTF; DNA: TGTGCCAGCAGCCCTGGGACATTTTATGGCTACACCTTC
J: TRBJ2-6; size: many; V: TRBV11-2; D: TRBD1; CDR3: CASRDRAGANVLTF; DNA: TGTGCCAGCAGAGACAGGGCTGGGGCCAACGTCCTGACTTTC
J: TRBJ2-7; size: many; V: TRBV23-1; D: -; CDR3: CASSQESTGAQSTVEQYF; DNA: TGCGCCAGCAGTCAGGAGTCGACAGGAGCACAATCCACTGTCGAGCAGTACTTC